The 8 T cell receptor delta chains listed next were all sequenced from one sample in a study of γδ T cells in repeated Plasmodium falciparum infection. TCRdb made new clone calls on the multiplex PCR reads using CATT. Counted here are around 86,000 delta-chain clones, approximately 1.4% occurring once; the ten biggest clones make up around 8.1%. Bulk repertoires came from Vgamma9/Vdelta2+ or Vdelta2-negative gammadelta T cells flow-sorted from PBMC. The sequencing sample was made of gamma-delta T cells from blood. Receptors were obtained from a pool of human donors (malaria-infected and uninfected, not separated).

This clone was detected a few times. A far larger clone is one nucleotide away, so this likely arose from a read error. The same CDR3 can be traced to other DNA sequences in this sample. V gene TRDV1 combines with J gene TRDJ1; 7 bases are a match to TRDD3. The CDR3 spans 20 residues. Per germline, CDR1 TSWWSYY and CDR2 QGS. CDR3: CALLLARLRDTLPNTDKLIF. In nucleotides, the CDR3 is TGTGCCCTTCTCCTCGCGCGCCTTAGGGATACTTTACCTAACACCGATAAACTCATCTTT.

This clone has a handful of counts. TCRdb pairs this DNA with a much larger clone's protein that differs at residue 19, likely a read error; the protein shown was translated from the DNA. V gene assignment gives TRDV1, but the J gene was left uncalled; whether TRDD3, the table's D call, matches the DNA was not checked. Germline loops: CDR1 TSWWSYY, CDR2 QGS. This CDR3 is 20 amino acids long. As DNA, the CDR3 is TGTGCTCTTGGGGAAATTTCGGCCTTCCTACGTGATGGGGGATCCCATAAACTCACCTTT. This codes for CALGEISAFLRDGGSHKLTF.

In this sample, this clone is medium-sized. This chain uses TRDV2 with TRDJ1, with 9 positions matching TRDD3. J lost 4 bases, V lost 1 base, and 3 bases had no gene match. CDR3 size: 14 residues. Germline V gives CDR1 GEAIGNYY, CDR2 EKD. The CDR3 reads CACDTGGILDKLIF. DNA for the CDR3: TGTGCCTGTGACACGGGGGGGATACTCGATAAACTCATCTTT.

This clone has at least ten counts. A single base is all that separates this from a far larger clone, so a read error is likely. Other DNA sequences in this specimen translate into the identical CDR3. This rearrangement joins TRDV1 to TRDJ1, with 11 bases identical to TRDD3. The CDR3 totals 21 residues. In germline, CDR1 is TSWWSYY, CDR2 QGS. CDR3 DNA: TGTGCTCTTGGGGAACTTTCCGCCCCAATGTACTGGGGGATAGACACCGATAAACTCATCTTC. The encoded protein is CALGELSAPMYWGIDTDKLIF.

Only a few counts were recorded for this clone. The translation of this DNA and the TCRdb protein of a much larger clone differ at residue 8, probably owing to a read error; the protein shown here is translated from the DNA. The genes are TRDV2 and TRDJ3; 8 nucleotides match TRDD3. TCRdb records no J gene; here it was assigned by comparing the DNA to germline. This CDR3 is built from 18 residues. J lost 1 base, V lost 2 bases, and 6 bases had no gene match. Germline CDR1 is GEAIGNYY and CDR2 is EKD. The CDR3 DNA is TGTGCCTGTGACATCTGGGGGACACAGTCCTGGGACACCCGACAGATGTTTTTC. Protein sequence: CACDIWGTQSWDTRQMFF.

This clone was seen a few times. A far larger clone is one base from this, pointing to a likely read error. Other DNA sequences in this specimen translate into the identical CDR3. J is TRDJ2 and V is TRDV3; no firm D call. The CDR3 is 15 residues long. The germline V gene encodes CDR1 TVYSNPD and CDR2 GDNSRS (reference sequence). Deletions cut 1 base from V and 0 bases from J, with 12 bases between. The CDR3 sequence: CAFTFPTSLTAQLFF. DNA of the CDR3: TGTGCCTTTACATTTCCCACCTCTTTGACAGCACAACTCTTCTTT.

This clone has more than one count but fewer than ten. The protein held in TCRdb is that of a much larger clone and does not match this DNA's translation at residue 10, likely because of a read error; the protein shown is translated from the DNA. This chain links TRDV1 with TRDJ2, with TRDD3 as a possible D gene (6 bases). V was pared by 4 bases and J by 0 bases, with 21 bases between. The CDR3 totals 19 residues. Germline CDR1 and CDR2: TSWWSYY and QGS. CDR3 bases: TGTGCTCTTGGGGCGTCTCCTCCTGGGGAACCAGCTTTGACAGCACAACTCTTCTTT. Translated: CALGASPPGEPALTAQLFF.

Turning to this clone: The protein TCRdb gives is from a much larger clone and does not agree with this DNA's translation at residue 12, likely a read error; the protein shown here comes from the DNA. The chain combines TRDV2 with TRDJ1; 12 bases match TRDD3. Germline V CDR1 and CDR2: GEAIGNYY, EKD. There are 19 residues in the CDR3. Trimming cost V 0 bases and J 1 base; bases outside gene matches: 11. CDR3 sequence reads: CACDTRTGGYSIFTDKLIF. The CDR3, as DNA: TGTGCCTGTGACACCCGTACTGGGGGATACTCAATCTTCACCGATAAACTCATCTTT.